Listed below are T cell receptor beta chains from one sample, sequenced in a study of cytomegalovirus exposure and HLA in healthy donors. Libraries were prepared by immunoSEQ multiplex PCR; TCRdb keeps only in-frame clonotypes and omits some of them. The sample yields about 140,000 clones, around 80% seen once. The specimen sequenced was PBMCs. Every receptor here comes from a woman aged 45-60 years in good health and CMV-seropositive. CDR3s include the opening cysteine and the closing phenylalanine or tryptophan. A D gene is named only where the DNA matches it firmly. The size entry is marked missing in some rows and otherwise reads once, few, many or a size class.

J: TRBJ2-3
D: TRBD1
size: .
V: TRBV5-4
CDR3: CASSWGQGTDTQYF
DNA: TGTGCCAGCAGCTGGGGACAGGGCACAGATACGCAGTATTTT

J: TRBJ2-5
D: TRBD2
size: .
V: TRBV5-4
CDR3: CASSSSGGLRGETQYF
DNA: TGTGCCAGCAGCTCTAGCGGGGGGCTCCGAGGAGAGACCCAGTACTTC

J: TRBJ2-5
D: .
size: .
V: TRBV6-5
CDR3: CASSYDHGQQETQYF
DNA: TGTGCCAGCAGTTACGACCACGGACAGCAAGAGACCCAGTACTTC

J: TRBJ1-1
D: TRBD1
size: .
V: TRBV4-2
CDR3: CASSQGGTGGRTEAFF
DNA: TGTGCCAGCAGCCAAGGGGGGACAGGTGGGAGAACTGAAGCTTTCTTT

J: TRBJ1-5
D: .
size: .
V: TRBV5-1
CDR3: CASSLDISNQPQHF
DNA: TGCGCCAGCAGCTTGGACATAAGCAATCAGCCCCAGCATTTT

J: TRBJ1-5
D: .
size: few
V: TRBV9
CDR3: CASSPGPGGQPQHF
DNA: TGTGCCAGCAGCCCGGGTCCCGGGGGGCAGCCCCAGCATTTT

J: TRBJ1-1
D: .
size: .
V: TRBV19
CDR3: CASTQGTEVAGAFF
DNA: TGTGCCAGTACCCAGGGGACGGAGGTCGCGGGAGCTTTCTTT

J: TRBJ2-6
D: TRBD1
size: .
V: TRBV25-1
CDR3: CASRAGGLSGANVLTF
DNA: TGTGCCAGCAGGGCAGGGGGTCTATCTGGGGCCAACGTCCTGACTTTC

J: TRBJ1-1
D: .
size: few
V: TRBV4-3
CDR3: CASSPTGLNTEAFF
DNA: TGCGCCAGCAGCCCGACAGGCCTGAACACTGAAGCTTTCTTT

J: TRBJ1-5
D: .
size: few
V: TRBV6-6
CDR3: CASAKGGAISNQPQHF
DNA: TGTGCCAGCGCAAAAGGGGGGGCGATTAGCAATCAGCCCCAGCATTTT

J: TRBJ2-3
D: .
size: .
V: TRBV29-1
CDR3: CSVEGGASHTDTQYF
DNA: TGCAGCGTTGAAGGCGGCGCCAGTCACACAGATACGCAGTATTTT

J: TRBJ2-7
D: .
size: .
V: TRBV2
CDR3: CASSVNGGDEQYF
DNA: TGTGCCAGCAGTGTCAACGGAGGAGACGAGCAGTACTTC

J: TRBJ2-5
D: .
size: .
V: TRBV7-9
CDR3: CASSVFIGQYQETQYF
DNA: TGTGCCAGCAGCGTATTTATAGGACAGTACCAAGAGACCCAGTACTTC

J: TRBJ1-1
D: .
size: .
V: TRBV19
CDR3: CASSIDLTGLAEAFF
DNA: TGTGCCAGTAGTATAGATCTGACAGGATTGGCTGAAGCTTTCTTT

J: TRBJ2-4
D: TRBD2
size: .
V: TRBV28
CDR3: CASRLGTSGPWLAKNIQYF
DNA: TGTGCCAGCAGGCTTGGGACTAGCGGTCCGTGGCTAGCCAAAAACATTCAGTACTTC

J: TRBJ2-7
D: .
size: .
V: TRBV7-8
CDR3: CASSFPGTVPYEQYF
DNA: TGTGCCAGCAGCTTCCCCGGGACTGTTCCCTACGAGCAGTACTTC

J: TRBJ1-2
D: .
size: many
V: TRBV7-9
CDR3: CASSLAPGFGYTF
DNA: TGTGCCAGCAGCTTAGCGCCAGGGTTTGGCTACACCTTC

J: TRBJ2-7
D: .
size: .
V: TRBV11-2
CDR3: CASSLDWGGTYEQYF
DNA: TGTGCCAGCAGCTTAGATTGGGGGGGCACCTACGAGCAGTACTTC

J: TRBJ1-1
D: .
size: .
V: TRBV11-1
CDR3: CASSLARGNTEAFF
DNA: TGTGCCAGCAGCTTAGCAAGGGGGAACACTGAAGCTTTCTTT

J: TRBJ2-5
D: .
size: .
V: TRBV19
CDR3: CARASQETQYF
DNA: TGTGCCAGGGCCTCCCAAGAGACCCAGTACTTC

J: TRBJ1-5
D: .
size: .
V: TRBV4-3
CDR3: CASSQDRGGPSNQPQHF
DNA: TGCGCCAGCAGCCAAGATCGGGGGGGGCCGAGCAATCAGCCCCAGCATTTT

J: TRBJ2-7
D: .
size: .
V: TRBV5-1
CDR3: CASSLLEGLHEQYF
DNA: TGCGCCAGCAGCTTGTTGGAGGGCCTCCACGAGCAGTACTTC

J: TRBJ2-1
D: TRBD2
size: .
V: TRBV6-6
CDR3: CASGLGGVYNEQFF
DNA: TGTGCCAGCGGGTTGGGGGGGGTCTACAATGAGCAGTTCTTC

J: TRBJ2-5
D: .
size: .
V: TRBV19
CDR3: CASSSPGGFQRETQYF
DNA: TGTGCCAGTAGTTCCCCCGGGGGTTTTCAAAGGGAGACCCAGTACTTC

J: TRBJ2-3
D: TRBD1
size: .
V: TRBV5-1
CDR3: CASSLLPAGTGENTQYF
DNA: TGCGCCAGCAGCTTGCTTCCTGCCGGGACAGGGGAAAATACGCAGTATTTT

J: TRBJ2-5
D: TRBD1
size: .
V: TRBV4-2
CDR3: CASSRSGQSETQYF
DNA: TGTGCCAGCAGCCGATCGGGACAGTCGGAGACCCAGTACTTC

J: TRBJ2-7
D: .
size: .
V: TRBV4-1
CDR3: CASAPSQRSSYEQYF
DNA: TGCGCCAGCGCCCCGTCCCAGCGGAGCTCCTACGAGCAGTACTTC

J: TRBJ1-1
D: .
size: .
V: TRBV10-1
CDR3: CASRSEDRTLEAFF
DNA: TGCGCCAGCAGATCCGAAGACAGAACCCTTGAAGCTTTCTTT

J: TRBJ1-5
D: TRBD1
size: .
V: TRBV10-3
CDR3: CASTGDSNQPQHF
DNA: TGTGCCTCCACAGGGGATAGCAATCAGCCCCAGCATTTT

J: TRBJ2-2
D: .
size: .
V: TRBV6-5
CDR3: CASSSGQPNTGELFF
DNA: TGTGCCAGCAGTTCCGGACAGCCGAACACCGGGGAGCTGTTTTTT

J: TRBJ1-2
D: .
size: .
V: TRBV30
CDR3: CAWSEGVQNYGYTF
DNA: TGTGCCTGGAGTGAAGGGGTTCAAAACTATGGCTACACCTTC

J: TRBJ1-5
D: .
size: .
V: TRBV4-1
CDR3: CASSQDSGNQPQHF
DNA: TGCGCCAGCAGCCAAGATTCAGGCAATCAGCCCCAGCATTTT

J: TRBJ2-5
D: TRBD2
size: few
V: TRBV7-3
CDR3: CASSSSGGVETQYF
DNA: TGTGCCAGCAGCAGTAGCGGGGGGGTGGAGACCCAGTACTTC

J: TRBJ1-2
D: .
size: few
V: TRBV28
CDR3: CASRNGTPYGYTF
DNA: TGTGCCAGCAGGAACGGGACACCTTATGGCTACACCTTC

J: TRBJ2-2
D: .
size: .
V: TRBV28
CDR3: CASSLYRGGVDGELFF
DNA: TGTGCCAGCAGTTTATACAGGGGAGGCGTTGACGGGGAGCTGTTTTTT

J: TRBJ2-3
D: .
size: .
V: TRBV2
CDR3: CASRTGTDTQYF
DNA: TGTGCCAGCCGGACAGGCACAGATACGCAGTATTTT